These 26 T cell receptor beta chains were sequenced from one sample in a study of blood T cell repertoires in COVID-19. This table comes from immunoSEQ multiplex PCR, and its TCRdb copy is limited to in-frame clones, with some not included. Here the sample spans more than 70,000 clones, over 75% being singletons. Sequencing used peripheral blood. Receptor source: a man aged 55 to 69 with acute or convalescent COVID-19.

The rearrangement joins TRBV5-1 to TRBJ1-5; D unresolved. Germline values: CDR1 SGHRS, CDR2 YFSETQ. CDR3 length: 16 residues. Trimming stripped 0 bases from V and 0 bases from J, with 10 bases between. The CDR3: CASSLDGGDSNQPQHF. CDR3 DNA sequence: TGCGCCAGCAGCTTGGATGGCGGGGATAGCAATCAGCCCCAGCATTTT.

The chain links TRBV3-1 (or the pseudogene TRBV3-2) to TRBJ2-5; D possibly corresponds to TRBD2 (5 bases). Germline CDR1 reads LGHDT; CDR2 reads YNNKEL (reference sequence). V was cut by 3 bases and J by 4 bases, with 18 bases left in between. This CDR3 is 16 amino acids long. The CDR3 sequence: CASSQAPRARGETQYF. The CDR3 DNA sequence: TGTGCCAGCAGCCAGGCCCCTAGAGCCCGGGGAGAGACCCAGTACTTC.

This clone appeared a single time. The chain has TRBV28 and TRBJ2-7; 7 nucleotides align to TRBD1. Germline V gene lookup returns CDR1 MDHEN and CDR2 SYDVKM. Trimming cost V 5 bases and J 7 bases; bases outside gene matches: 2. The CDR3 is 11 residues long. The chain's CDR3 is CASSTDREQYF. In DNA, the CDR3 is TGTGCCAGCAGTACGGACAGGGAGCAGTACTTC. Full variable domain (remainder filled in from reference TRBV28 and TRBJ2-7): DVKVTQSSRYLVKRTGEKVFLECVQDMDHENMFWYRQDPGLGLRLIYFSYDVKMKEKGDIPEGYSVSREKKERFSLILESASTNQTSMYLCASSTDREQYFGPGTRLTVT.

This clone was seen a handful of times. This rearrangement joins TRBV4-1 to TRBJ2-2, with TRBD2 identical over 11 bases. Germline values: CDR1 MGHRA, CDR2 YSYEKL. V dropped 4 bases and J dropped 4; count of bases not matched to a gene: 8. This CDR3 comprises 17 residues. The CDR3 coding sequence is TGCGCCAGCAGCCCGCCCGCCGGGACTAGCGGCACCGGGGAGCTGTTTTTT. It yields the protein CASSPPAGTSGTGELFF.

The chain links TRBV5-1 to TRBJ1-4, with D unresolved. V lost 0 bases and J 4 bases, leaving 13 bases between the germline ends. Germline CDR1 reads SGHRS; CDR2 reads YFSETQ. The CDR3 sequence is 16 residues long. CDR3 nucleotide sequence: TGCGCCAGCAGCTTGGCCTTGGGAGCGATTAATGAAAAACTGTTTTTT. It yields the protein CASSLALGAINEKLFF.

The count of this clone is one. The chain combines TRBV24-1 with TRBJ2-7; D gene uncertain. CDR1 is KGHDR, CDR2 SFDVKD, per germline. The CDR3 runs 11 residues. V shed 8 bases and J shed 6 bases, with 10 bases lying between them. The CDR3 reads CATILLFEQYF. CDR3 sequence (DNA): TGTGCCACCATCCTACTTTTCGAGCAGTACTTC.

This clone was observed once. The chain carries TRBV4-3 and TRBJ1-1, with D perhaps matching TRBD1 (5 bases). This CDR3 has 15 amino acids. Trimming removed 0 bases from V and 4 bases from J, with 12 bases in between. Germline V gene lookup returns CDR1 LGHNA and CDR2 YSLEER. CDR3 sequence (DNA): TGCGCCAGCAGCCAAGATCGTAGCGGGGGCACTGAAGCTTTCTTT. It translates to CASSQDRSGGTEAFF.

The CDR3 DNA reads TGCAGCGCCTCGCAGGGCTCGTTCATTCAGTACTTC. This translates into CSASQGSFIQYF. The V call is TRBV29-1, the J call TRBJ2-4; maybe TRBD1 (5 bases). Trimming removed 7 bases from V and 9 bases from J, with 16 bases in between. Per germline, CDR1 SQVTM and CDR2 ANQGSEA. The CDR3 length is 12 residues.

CDR3 amino acids: CSASFAGTDTQYF. The CDR3 DNA reads as TGCAGTGCTAGTTTTGCGGGAACAGATACGCAGTATTTT. The V gene is TRBV20-1, the J gene TRBJ2-3, with D possibly being TRBD2 (6 bases). The CDR3 spans 13 residues. Germline CDR1 is DFQATT and CDR2 is SNEGSKA (reference sequence). V was shortened by 3 bases and J by 3 bases, with 10 bases between the two germline ends.

The genes are TRBV10-1 and TRBJ1-5, with D tentatively TRBD1 (6 bases). The CDR3 totals 18 residues. V lost 5 bases, J lost 0 bases, and 20 bases lay in between. The V gene's germline CDR1 is WNHNN and CDR2 SYGVQD (reference sequence). Here the CDR3 reads CASSIRTEIFLSNQPQHF. CDR3 bases: TGCGCCAGCAGTATCCGGACAGAAATCTTTCTTAGCAATCAGCCCCAGCATTTT.

There are a few counts of this clone. The chain's CDR3 is CASSQHSGELFF. The DNA of the CDR3 is TGTGCCAGCAGCCAACATTCCGGGGAGCTGTTTTTT. The chain joins TRBV4-2 to TRBJ2-2; D not resolved. Per the germline V gene, CDR1 is LGHNA and CDR2 is YNFKEQ. The V end lost 2 bases, the J end lost 6 bases, and 4 bases lay between the germline ends. The CDR3 consists of 12 residues.

CDR3 DNA sequence: TGTGCCACCCAAAGGACAGGGTGGCAAGAGACCCAGTACTTC. Translating it yields CATQRTGWQETQYF. V is TRBV2 and J is TRBJ2-5; 8 positions agree with TRBD1. The CDR3 is 14 residues long. CDR1 SNHLY and CDR2 FYNNEI come from the germline V gene. With V trimmed by 10 bases and J by 2 bases, 9 bases remained unmatched.

The chain has TRBV14 and TRBJ1-1, with 9 bases aligning to TRBD1. The trim removed 4 bases at V and 0 bases at J, leaving 9 bases unmatched. Germline CDR1 is SGHDN and CDR2 is FVKESK. The length of the CDR3 is 17 residues. The CDR3 coding sequence is TGTGCCAGCAGCCGGGGGACAGGGAACGACATGAACACTGAAGCTTTCTTT. This translates into CASSRGTGNDMNTEAFF.

The chain employs TRBV4-2 and TRBJ1-2, with 7 bases identical to TRBD1. Germline CDR1 LGHNA, CDR2 YNFKEQ. V lost 2 bases, J lost 7 bases, and 10 bases stayed unmatched. This CDR3 region has 15 residues. The CDR3 spells CASSQIDRDPSGYTF. The DNA of the CDR3 is TGTGCCAGCAGCCAAATAGACAGGGACCCTTCTGGCTACACCTTC.

The rearrangement uses TRBV24-1 and TRBJ1-5; the match to TRBD1 covers 8 bases. V dropped 4 bases and J dropped 7; count of bases not matched to a gene: 17. Germline assignment: CDR1 KGHDR and CDR2 SFDVKD. There are 18 residues in the CDR3. The CDR3 sequence is CATSERRGQGGIWQPQHF. DNA for the CDR3: TGTGCCACCAGTGAGAGAAGAGGACAGGGAGGTATCTGGCAGCCCCAGCATTTT.

The chain uses TRBV7-9 and TRBJ1-1; D is uncertain. The CDR3 has 14 amino acids. Trimming shortened V by 2 bases and J by 6 bases, and 13 bases separated the two germline ends. Germline assignment: CDR1 SEHNR and CDR2 FQNEAQ (reference sequence). The CDR3 DNA sequence: TGTGCCAGCAGCTTAAACCCGGGCGGGTCTGAAGCTTTCTTT. Translating it yields CASSLNPGGSEAFF.

The genes are TRBV7-9 and TRBJ1-2; D remains unclear. The CDR3 is 14 amino acids. CDR1 is SEHNR and CDR2 is FQNEAQ in the germline V gene (reference sequence). The V end was cut by 5 bases, the J end by 0 bases, with 10 bases between. In nucleotides, the CDR3 is TGTGCCAGCAGCCCCACAATAACTAACTATGGCTACACCTTC. This codes for CASSPTITNYGYTF. The entire variable domain, with the rest obtained from reference TRBV7-9 and TRBJ1-2, is as follows: DTGVSQNPRHKITKRGQNVTFRCDPISEHNRLYWYRQTLGQGPEFLTYFQNEAQLEKSRLLSDRFSAERPKGSFSTLEIQRTEQGDSAMYLCASSPTITNYGYTFGSGTRLTVV.

The gene calls are TRBV9 and TRBJ2-2; D ambiguous. CDR3 length equals 14 residues. Germline values: CDR1 SGDLS, CDR2 YYNGEE. V gave up 2 bases and J gave up 3 bases, with 8 bases separating them. Here the CDR3 DNA reads TGTGCCAGCAGCGTCCCTTCTGACACCGGGGAGCTGTTTTTT. This translates into CASSVPSDTGELFF.

This clone was seen once. V usage is TRBV7-2 and J usage is TRBJ2-5, with TRBD1 matching over 9 bases. The germline CDR1 and CDR2 sequences are SGHTA and FQGNSA. Unmatched junction bases numbered 7, after V lost 7 bases and J lost 4 bases. CDR3 size: 14 residues. The CDR3 loop is CASTRDRALETQYF. Written as DNA, the CDR3 is TGTGCCAGCACCCGGGACAGGGCCTTAGAGACCCAGTACTTC.

The chain recombines TRBV5-1 with TRBJ1-2, with 9 bases matching TRBD1. CDR1 and CDR2 (germline): SGHRS, YFSETQ. The CDR3 runs to 15 residues. V trimming: 0 bases; J trimming: 4 bases; junction bases outside the gene matches: 4. CDR3 sequence reads: CASSLGRGQGYGYTF. As DNA, the CDR3 is TGCGCCAGCAGCTTGGGTCGGGGACAGGGCTATGGCTACACCTTC.

The chain links TRBV4-1 to TRBJ2-3, with D perhaps TRBD2 (5 bases). This CDR3 region has 17 residues. Germline assignment: CDR1 MGHRA and CDR2 YSYEKL. Trimming cost V 2 bases and J 2 bases, with 17 bases left between them. The CDR3 is CASSQWSSALFTDTQYF. The DNA for the CDR3 is TGCGCCAGCAGCCAATGGAGTAGCGCCTTATTCACAGATACGCAGTATTTT.

The rearrangement uses TRBV19 and TRBJ2-5; TRBD2 is a possible D gene (5 bases). This CDR3 region has 13 residues. Trimming left V 3 bases short and J 1 base short, with 6 bases between. Germline CDR1 LNHDA, CDR2 SQIVND (reference sequence). The CDR3 is CASSMTTQETQYF. As DNA, the CDR3 is TGTGCCAGTAGTATGACTACCCAAGAGACCCAGTACTTC.

The chain is built from TRBV27 and TRBJ2-7, with TRBD1 matching over 10 bases. Trimming at V came to 6 bases and at J to 5 bases, leaving 16 bases not matched to a gene. This CDR3 spans 17 amino acids. The germline CDR1 and CDR2 sequences are MNHEY and SMNVEV (reference sequence). Here the CDR3 reads CASSPWSRGQGSNEQYF. CDR3 coding DNA: TGTGCCAGCAGCCCCTGGTCGCGGGGACAGGGGAGCAACGAGCAGTACTTC.

The rearrangement joins TRBV7-2 to TRBJ1-5; D gene unclear. Trimming shortened V by 5 bases and J by 0 bases, and 8 bases separated the two germline ends. This CDR3 comprises 14 residues. Looked up from germline, CDR1 is SGHTA and CDR2 is FQGNSA. The CDR3 loop reads CASSPRFSNQPQHF. In nucleotides, the CDR3 is TGTGCCAGCAGCCCCAGGTTTAGCAATCAGCCCCAGCATTTT.

The CDR3 sequence: CSVEDDLFLQGIPLYGYTF. In DNA, the CDR3 is TGCAGCGTTGAAGACGACCTTTTTTTACAGGGTATCCCCCTCTATGGCTACACCTTC. The chain links TRBV29-1 to TRBJ1-2; D is perhaps TRBD1 (6 bases). The germline V gene has CDR1 SQVTM and CDR2 ANQGSEA. The CDR3 is 19 amino acids. Trimming left V 0 bases short and J 4 bases short, with 27 bases between.

The J gene is TRBJ1-2, the V gene TRBV6-5; D might be TRBD1 (6 bases). Looked up from germline, CDR1 is MNHEY and CDR2 is SVGAGI. The CDR3 contains 15 residues. The ends were cut back, 11 bases at V and 7 bases at J, with 26 bases in the middle. CDR3: CAYTAGQTGFGGYTF. The CDR3 nucleotides read TGTGCCTACACGGCGGGCCAAACAGGGTTCGGTGGCTACACCTTC.